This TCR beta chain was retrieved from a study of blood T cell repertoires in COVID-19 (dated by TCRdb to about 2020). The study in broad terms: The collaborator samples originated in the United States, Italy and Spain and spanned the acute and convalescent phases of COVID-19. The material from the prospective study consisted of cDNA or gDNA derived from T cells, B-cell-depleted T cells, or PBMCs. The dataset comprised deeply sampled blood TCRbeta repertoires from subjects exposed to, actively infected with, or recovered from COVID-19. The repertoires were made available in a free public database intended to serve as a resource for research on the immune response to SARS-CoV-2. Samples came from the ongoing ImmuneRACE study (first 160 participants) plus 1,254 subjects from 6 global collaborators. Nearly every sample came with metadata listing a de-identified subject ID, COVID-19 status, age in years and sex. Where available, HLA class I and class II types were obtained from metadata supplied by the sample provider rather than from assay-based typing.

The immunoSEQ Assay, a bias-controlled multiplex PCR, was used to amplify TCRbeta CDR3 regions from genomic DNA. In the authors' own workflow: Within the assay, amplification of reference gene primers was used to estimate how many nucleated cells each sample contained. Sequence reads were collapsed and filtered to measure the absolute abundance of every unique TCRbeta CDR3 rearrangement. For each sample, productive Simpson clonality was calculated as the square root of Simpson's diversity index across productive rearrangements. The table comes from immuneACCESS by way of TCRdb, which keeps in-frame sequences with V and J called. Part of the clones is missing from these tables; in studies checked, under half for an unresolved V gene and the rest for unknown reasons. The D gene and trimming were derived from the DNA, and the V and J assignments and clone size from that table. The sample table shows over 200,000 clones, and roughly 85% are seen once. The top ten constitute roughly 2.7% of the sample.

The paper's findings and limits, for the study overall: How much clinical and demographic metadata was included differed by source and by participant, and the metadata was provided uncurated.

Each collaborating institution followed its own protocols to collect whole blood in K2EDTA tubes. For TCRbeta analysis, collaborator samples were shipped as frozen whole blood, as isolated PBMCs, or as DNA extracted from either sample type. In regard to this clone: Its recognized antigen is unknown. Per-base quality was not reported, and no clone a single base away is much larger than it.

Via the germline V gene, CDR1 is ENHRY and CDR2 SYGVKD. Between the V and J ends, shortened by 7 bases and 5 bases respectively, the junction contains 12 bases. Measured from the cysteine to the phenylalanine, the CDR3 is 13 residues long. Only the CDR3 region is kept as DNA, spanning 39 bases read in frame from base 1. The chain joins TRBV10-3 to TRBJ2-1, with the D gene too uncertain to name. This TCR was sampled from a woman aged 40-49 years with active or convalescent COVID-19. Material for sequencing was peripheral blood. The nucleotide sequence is TGTGCCATCACCCCGGGTCTAGACAATGAGCAGTTCTTC. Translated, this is CAITPGLDNEQFF.